The rows below give T cell receptor beta chains drawn from one sample of a study of T cell responses to AZD1222 COVID-19 vaccine. Only in-frame clones appear in the TCRdb table, and some are missing; sequencing was by immunoSEQ multiplex PCR. The data show some 190,000 clones, with about 95% seen just once and about 1.5% held by the top ten. Source: peripheral blood, taken 28 days after the second dose of the MenACWY control vaccine. The receptors were sampled from an adult who received the MenACWY meningococcal vaccine as a control. CDR3s include the opening cysteine and the closing phenylalanine or tryptophan. Fields, in order: V gene, D gene, clone size, J gene, CDR3 DNA, CDR3 protein. A D gene is named only where the DNA matches it firmly. The size field is filled for only some rows; it gives once, few, many or a size class.

TRBV28	NA	NA	TRBJ1-2	TGTGCCAGCAGTGTCCAGGCTAACTATGGCTACACCTTC	CASSVQANYGYTF
TRBV5-4	NA	NA	TRBJ1-3	TGTGCCAGCAGCTTCGGTCTTTCTGGAAACACCATATATTTT	CASSFGLSGNTIYF
TRBV10-3	TRBD2	NA	TRBJ2-1	TGTGCCATCAGTGACTTTAGCGGGAGCCGCAATGAGCAGTTCTTC	CAISDFSGSRNEQFF
TRBV7-9	NA	NA	TRBJ1-4	TGTGCCAGCAGCTTAAGGGACATTATTCCAACTAATGAAAAACTGTTTTTT	CASSLRDIIPTNEKLFF
TRBV4-3	TRBD1	NA	TRBJ1-6	TGCGCCAGCAGCCAAGAGTGGGACAGCCCACGCAATTCACCCCTCCACTTT	CASSQEWDSPRNSPLHF
TRBV2	TRBD1	NA	TRBJ1-1	TGTGCCAGCAGTGACCCCGATGGGGACAGGGAGAACACTGAAGCTTTCTTT	CASSDPDGDRENTEAFF
TRBV6-5	NA	NA	TRBJ2-2	TGTGCCAGCGCAGGGGACACCGGGGAGCTGTTTTTT	CASAGDTGELFF
TRBV27	NA	NA	TRBJ1-1	TGTGCCAGCAGCCTCAAGCAAGGGGGGGGGTTATACACTGAAGCTTTCTTT	CASSLKQGGGLYTEAFF
TRBV20-1	NA	NA	TRBJ2-5	TGCAGTGCTAGTGTCTTGGGGTACCAAGAGACCCAGTACTTC	CSASVLGYQETQYF
TRBV6-5	NA	NA	TRBJ2-5	TGTGCCAGCAGTTGCTATCTCTGGCGGGAACAAGAGACCCAGTACTTC	CASSCYLWREQETQYF
TRBV3-1/TRBV3-2	NA	NA	TRBJ1-5	TGTGCCAGCAGCCAAGCTCGGGTTGGTCAGCCCCAGCATTTT	CASSQARVGQPQHF
TRBV28	NA	NA	TRBJ2-7	TGTGCCAGCAGTGTAAACTACGAGCAGTACTTC	CASSVNYEQYF
TRBV19	NA	NA	TRBJ1-5	TGTGCCAGTAGTATAGCCCCAACGGGGTTTCAGCCCCAGCATTTT	CASSIAPTGFQPQHF
TRBV29-1	TRBD2	NA	TRBJ2-2	TGCAGCGTTGAACTAGCGGAGACTCCCACCGGGGAGCTGTTTTTT	CSVELAETPTGELFF
TRBV27	NA	once	TRBJ2-1	TGTGCCAGCAGTTTACGGGATACTCTCAATGAGCAGTTCTTC	CASSLRDTLNEQFF
TRBV30	TRBD1	NA	TRBJ1-5	TGTGCCTGGGGCTACGGGACAGGTGATTGGCCCCAGCATTTT	CAWGYGTGDWPQHF
TRBV3-1/TRBV3-2	NA	NA	TRBJ2-5	TGTGCCAGCAGCCAAGGTGTAGGATGGGAGACCCAGTACTTC	CASSQGVGWETQYF
TRBV7-3	TRBD2	NA	TRBJ2-1	TGTGCCAGCAGCCTCCTAGCGGGGGACAACAATGAGCAGTTCTTC	CASSLLAGDNNEQFF
TRBV29-1	NA	NA	TRBJ2-1	TGCAGCGTTGAAACGGCTTCGGGGAATGAGCAGTTCTTC	CSVETASGNEQFF
TRBV7-8	NA	once	TRBJ1-1	TGTGCCAGCACCCCGCAGGACGCTGGGGTAGGAACTGAAGCTTTCTTT	CASTPQDAGVGTEAFF
TRBV9	NA	NA	TRBJ2-3	TGTGCCAGCAGCCCCCTTCCGGGGGACACAGATACGCAGTATTTT	CASSPLPGDTDTQYF
TRBV11-2	NA	NA	TRBJ2-3	TGTGCCAGCAGCTTAGGTCCATCTGATACGCAGTATTTT	CASSLGPSDTQYF
TRBV19	NA	NA	TRBJ2-7	TGTGCCAGTAGTATGACAGTCAATTACGAGCAGTACTTC	CASSMTVNYEQYF
TRBV4-1	NA	few	TRBJ1-2	TGCGCCAGCAGCCAAGATCTGGTTAACTATGGCTACACCTTC	CASSQDLVNYGYTF
TRBV6-2/TRBV6-3	NA	NA	TRBJ1-6	TGTGCCAGCAGCCCCCCCGGCGGAGGGATCCTTACCTATAATTCACCCCTCCACTTT	CASSPPGGGILTYNSPLHF
TRBV7-2	NA	NA	TRBJ2-1	TGTGCCAGCAGCTCAGAGGCGGTAAATGAGCAGTTCTTC	CASSSEAVNEQFF
TRBV6-5	NA	NA	TRBJ1-2	TGTGCCAGCAAAGACCCTCTGGGGGGCTACACCTTC	CASKDPLGGYTF
TRBV7-9	NA	NA	TRBJ1-1	TGTGCCAGCAGCTTAGCGTTCGGTGACACTGAAGCTTTCTTT	CASSLAFGDTEAFF
TRBV7-9	TRBD1	NA	TRBJ1-1	TGTGCCAGCAGCTTGGGTACAGGGGATGAAGCTTTCTTT	CASSLGTGDEAFF
TRBV4-2	NA	NA	TRBJ1-1	TGTGCCAGCAGCCAAGATCTGCGGGGGGGAAGGAACACTGAAGCTTTCTTT	CASSQDLRGGRNTEAFF
TRBV2	NA	once	TRBJ2-1	TGTGCCAGCAGGATGCTTGGCAGGACGACTGAGCAGTTCTTC	CASRMLGRTTEQFF
TRBV7-9	NA	NA	TRBJ1-4	TGTGCCAGCAGCTTAGGTCCTGAAAAACTGTTTTTT	CASSLGPEKLFF
TRBV19	TRBD1	NA	TRBJ1-2	TGTGCCAGTACCCCCGGACAGGGTGGTGGCTACACCTTC	CASTPGQGGGYTF
TRBV12-3/TRBV12-4	NA	NA	TRBJ2-7	TGTGCCAGCAGCGGGGTTCCCAACTACGAGCAGTACTTC	CASSGVPNYEQYF
TRBV29-1	NA	NA	TRBJ1-2	TGCAGCGTTGGAACTACGGGCTATGGCTACACCTTC	CSVGTTGYGYTF
TRBV7-2	NA	NA	TRBJ2-7	TGTGCCAGCAGCTTAGCCCCAGGGTCCTACGAGCAGTACTTC	CASSLAPGSYEQYF
TRBV5-1	TRBD1	NA	TRBJ1-1	TGCGCCAGCAGCTTGGCAGGAACAGGGGGCGCGGCTGAAGCTTTCTTT	CASSLAGTGGAAEAFF
TRBV25-1	NA	NA	TRBJ1-2	TGTGCCAGCAGTCATGCGACGGGGAGCTATGGCTACACCTTC	CASSHATGSYGYTF
TRBV11-2	TRBD2	once	TRBJ2-1	TGTGCCAGCAGCTCAGGGACTAGCGGGAGGGAGCAGTTCTTC	CASSSGTSGREQFF
TRBV11-2	NA	NA	TRBJ2-4	TGTGCCAGCAGCGCCCTCCAAGGCCCCAAAAACATTCAGTACTTC	CASSALQGPKNIQYF
TRBV5-4	TRBD1	once	TRBJ1-2	TGTGCCAGCAGGAAAACCGGGACAGGGGACGGCTACACCTTC	CASRKTGTGDGYTF
TRBV13	TRBD2	NA	TRBJ2-5	TGTGCCAGCAGCCCCAGACTAGCCCAAGAGACCCAGTACTTC	CASSPRLAQETQYF
TRBV7-6	NA	NA	TRBJ1-1	TGTGCCAGCAGCTTCCTAGGGGGGCAGACTGAAGCTTTCTTT	CASSFLGGQTEAFF
TRBV27	NA	NA	TRBJ1-6	TGTGCCAGCAGTTTACCAGGGAATTCACCCCTCCACTTT	CASSLPGNSPLHF
TRBV10-1	NA	NA	TRBJ1-4	TGCGCCAGCACTTTAAGACAGGACCTTACTAATGAAAAACTGTTTTTT	CASTLRQDLTNEKLFF
TRBV24-1	NA	NA	TRBJ2-5	TGTGCCACCGGCGGCAGAAGGGAAGAGACCCAGTACTTC	CATGGRREETQYF
TRBV3-1/TRBV3-2	NA	NA	TRBJ1-1	TGTGCCAGCAGCCAAGAAGGACCGGGGAACACTGAAGCTTTCTTT	CASSQEGPGNTEAFF
TRBV29-1	NA	NA	TRBJ1-1	TGCAGCGTCGATCCAGACAGGCGCACTGAAGCTTTCTTT	CSVDPDRRTEAFF
TRBV15	NA	NA	TRBJ2-1	TGTGCCACCAAGGAGCACAGAGGGGACAATGAGCAGTTCTTC	CATKEHRGDNEQFF
TRBV7-8	NA	NA	TRBJ2-7	TGTGCCAGCAGCCAACTCGGGCTTGCGCAGTACTTC	CASSQLGLAQYF
TRBV12-5	NA	NA	TRBJ2-7	TGTGCTAGTGGTTTGTCTCGGACAGTCACCTACGAGCAGTACTTC	CASGLSRTVTYEQYF
TRBV3-1/TRBV3-2	TRBD2	NA	TRBJ2-7	TGTGCCAGCAGCCAAGTGGGTCGGACTAGCGGGACCTACGAGCAGTACTTC	CASSQVGRTSGTYEQYF
TRBV5-1	NA	NA	TRBJ2-3	TGCGCCAGCAGCTCCGAGTCGTTCGCCACAGATACGCAGTATTTT	CASSSESFATDTQYF
TRBV18	TRBD1	NA	TRBJ1-5	TGTGCCAGCTCACCCACAGGGGGGTACAATCAGCCCCAGCATTTT	CASSPTGGYNQPQHF